The clone carrying this TCR beta chain occurred many times. Antigen: not known. A read error is possible here, since a much larger clone lies one base away. Germline-derived CDR1 and CDR2 are SGHRS and YFSETQ. V dropped 1 base and J dropped 1; count of bases not matched to a gene: 3. The CDR3 runs to 15 residues. The entry originates in a study of Graves' ophthalmopathy and Graves' hyperthyroidism. About the research overall: Untreated patients at initial diagnosis provided peripheral blood.

RNA transcripts yielded amplified TCR beta CDR3 regions. HTBI primers were used in a first-round RT-PCR, which preceded a second-round multiplex PCR. TCRdb called the multiplex PCR reads again in MiXCR, with one record for every CDR3 protein. The sample yields 350,000 or so distinct CDR3 sequences, 17% seen once. Study outcomes and limitations: In predicting ophthalmopathy progression, the model reached 70.59% sensitivity and roughly 75% specificity.

The chain uses TRBV5-1 and TRBJ1-1; 8 bases are shared with TRBD1. The sequenced sample was peripheral blood. The clonotype comes from an adult man with Graves' ophthalmopathy. CDR3 protein: CASSLWGQANTEAFF. The CDR3 nucleotides are TGCGCCAGCAGCTTGTGGGGACAGGCGAACACTGAAGCTTTCTTT. Full variable domain (remainder filled in from reference TRBV5-1 and TRBJ1-1): KAGVTQTPRYLIKTRGQQVTLSCSPISGHRSVSWYQQTPGQGLQFLFEYFSETQRNKGNFPGRFSGRQFSNSRSEMNVSTLELGDSALYLCASSLWGQANTEAFFGQGTRLTVV.